This TCR beta chain was obtained from a study of T cells in tuberculosis (dated by TCRdb to between 2018 and 2020). With regard to the full study: The study combined CD1B tetramers and high-throughput TCR immunosequencing to characterize T cells specific for the mycobacterial lipid antigen glucose monomycolate (GMM). With 9 to 10 people per group, a South African clinical cohort compared IGRA-negative adolescents, IGRA-positive adolescents with latent tuberculosis, and adults with active tuberculosis.

TCR libraries were generated with the immunoSEQ multiplex PCR assay, using TCR-beta and/or TCR-alpha/delta assays for each sample. The Illumina high-throughput platform was used to sequence the amplified TCR libraries. Per the source publication's procedure: Clustering and dimensionality reduction relied on pairwise TCRdist distances among GMM-specific receptors from T cells that were either sorted ex vivo or expanded in vitro. The score assigned to each clinical repertoire was mean NN-distance, meaning the average TCRdist to the nearest 10% of tetramer-positive reference sequences. GEM TCR motif frequency was calculated as the fraction of unique TCRs that matched known GEM sequences in V/J usage and CDR3 length. Active tuberculosis was classified by linear discriminant analysis with leave-one-out cross-validation, implemented in scikit-learn. Not all clones reach the TCRdb copy of this immuneACCESS table, which keeps in-frame sequences only. Checked studies attribute under half of the gap to unresolved V genes and leave the rest unexplained. The V and J calls and the clone size are those of that table, but D and trimming were determined from the DNA. The sample table records more than 35,000 clones; roughly 92% of these occur just once. The leading ten clones occupy 6% to 7.5% of the sample.

What the research found in general, with its limitations: Smaller NN-distances were partly driven by shorter CDR3-alpha lengths in active tuberculosis patients, and statistical significance was not reached for the TCR-beta difference. Clinical samples were chosen by availability of cryopreserved specimens, and active tuberculosis cases were adults while controls were adolescents. Compared with IGRA-negative controls, TCR-alpha repertoires from active tuberculosis had smaller mean NN-distances to GMM-specific TCRs, which suggests that these TCRs underwent clonal expansion. Using GEM motif frequencies, a classifier achieved approximately 72% accuracy, whereas a classifier built on the diverse GMM-specific repertoire got to around 90% accuracy (AUROC about 0.9).

From a lookup of the germline V gene (reference sequence), CDR1 and CDR2 are SSHAT and FNYEAQ. From its cysteine to its phenylalanine, the CDR3 spans 14 amino acids. This entry keeps only the CDR3 DNA: 42 bases, framed from base 1. The V and J ends are trimmed by 1 base and 4 bases, leaving 9 bases between them. At study entry, adolescents were screened for latent tuberculosis infection by tuberculin skin test and QuantiFERON-TB GOLD In-Tube IGRA. Immunosequencing was performed on unsorted cryopreserved PBMC and covered around 91,000 T cells per clinical donor on average. Eleven high schools in the Worcester region of the Western Cape, South Africa, served as enrollment sites for adolescents aged 12 to 18 years. Around 10 M. tuberculosis-infected adolescents and some 10 uninfected adolescents were selected, with the two groups matched for age and sex. For the adolescents, PBMC were isolated by density centrifugation from freshly drawn heparinized blood and then cryopreserved.

With respect to this clone: Its binding antigen is unknown. No quality values exist for individual bases; no much larger clone is one base distant.

The receptor was derived from a donor between 10 and 35 years old with latent tuberculosis or without tuberculosis infection. The V gene is TRBV7-7 and the J gene is TRBJ2-3, with the D gene not clear enough to name. Sample: PBMCs. The DNA is as follows: TGTGCCAGCAGCTTAGGTCATGAGGCAGATACGCAGTATTTT. Translated, it reads CASSLGHEADTQYF.